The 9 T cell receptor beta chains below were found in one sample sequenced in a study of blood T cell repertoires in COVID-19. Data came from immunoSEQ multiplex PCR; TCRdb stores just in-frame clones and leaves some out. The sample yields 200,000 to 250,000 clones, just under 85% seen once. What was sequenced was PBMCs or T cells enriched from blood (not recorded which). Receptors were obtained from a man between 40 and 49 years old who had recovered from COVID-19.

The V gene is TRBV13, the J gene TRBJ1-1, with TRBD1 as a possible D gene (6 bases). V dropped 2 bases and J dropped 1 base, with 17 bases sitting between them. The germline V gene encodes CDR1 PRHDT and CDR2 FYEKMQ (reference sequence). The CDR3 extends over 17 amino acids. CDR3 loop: CASSLYGRGRRNTEAFF. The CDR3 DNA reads TGTGCCAGCAGCTTATATGGCAGGGGAAGGAGGAACACTGAAGCTTTCTTT.

Written as DNA, the CDR3 is TGTGCCAGCTCACCACTCAGGGGCGCCGACTATGGCTACACCTTC. This sequence encodes CASSPLRGADYGYTF. The chain employs TRBV18 and TRBJ1-2; D is possibly TRBD1 (6 bases). CDR3 size: 15 residues. Germline CDR1 reads KGHSH; CDR2 reads LQKENI. Between the trimmed V and J ends, which lost 1 base and 3 bases, there was a span of 12 bases. Filled out from reference TRBV18 and TRBJ1-2, the complete variable domain reads NAGVMQNPRHLVRRRGQEARLRCSPMKGHSHVYWYRQLPEEGLKFMVYLQKENIIDESGMPKERFSAEFPKEGPSILRIQQVVRGDSAAYFCASSPLRGADYGYTFGSGTRLTVV.

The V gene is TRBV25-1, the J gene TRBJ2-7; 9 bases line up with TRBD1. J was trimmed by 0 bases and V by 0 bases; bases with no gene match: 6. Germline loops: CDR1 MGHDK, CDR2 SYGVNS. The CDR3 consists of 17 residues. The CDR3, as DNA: TGTGCCAGCAGTGAATACGTTGGGGACAGGGCCTCCTACGAGCAGTACTTC. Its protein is CASSEYVGDRASYEQYF.

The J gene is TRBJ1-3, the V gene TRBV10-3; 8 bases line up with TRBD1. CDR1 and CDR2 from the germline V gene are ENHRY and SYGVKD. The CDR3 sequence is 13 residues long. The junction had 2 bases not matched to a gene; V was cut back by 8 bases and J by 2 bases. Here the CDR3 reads CAIGQGTGNTIYF. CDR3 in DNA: TGTGCCATCGGACAGGGCACTGGAAACACCATATATTTT.

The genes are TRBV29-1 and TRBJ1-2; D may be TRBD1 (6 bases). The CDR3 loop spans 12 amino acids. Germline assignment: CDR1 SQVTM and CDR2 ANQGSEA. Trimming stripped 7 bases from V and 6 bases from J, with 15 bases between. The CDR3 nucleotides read TGCAGCGGACGACAGGCTTCAGATGGCTACACCTTC. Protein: CSGRQASDGYTF.

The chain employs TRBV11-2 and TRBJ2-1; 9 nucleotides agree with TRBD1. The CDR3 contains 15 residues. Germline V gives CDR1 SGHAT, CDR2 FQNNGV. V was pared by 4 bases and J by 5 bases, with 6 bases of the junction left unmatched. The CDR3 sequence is CASSSPRTGDNEQFF. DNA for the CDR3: TGTGCCAGCAGCTCTCCCAGGACAGGGGACAATGAGCAGTTCTTC.

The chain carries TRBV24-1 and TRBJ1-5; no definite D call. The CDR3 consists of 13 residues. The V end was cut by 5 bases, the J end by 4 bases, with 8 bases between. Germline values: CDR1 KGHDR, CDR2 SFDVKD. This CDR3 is CATSARKNQPQHF. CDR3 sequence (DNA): TGTGCCACCAGTGCCAGGAAGAATCAGCCCCAGCATTTT.

The CDR3 DNA is TGTGCCAGCTCACCCGGACAGGGGGCCAACATTCAGTACTTC. Translation: CASSPGQGANIQYF. The chain employs TRBV18 and TRBJ2-4, with 11 bases aligning to TRBD1. CDR1 and CDR2 (germline): KGHSH, LQKENI. This CDR3 is 14 amino acids long. J was trimmed by 7 bases and V by 3 bases; bases with no gene match: 2.

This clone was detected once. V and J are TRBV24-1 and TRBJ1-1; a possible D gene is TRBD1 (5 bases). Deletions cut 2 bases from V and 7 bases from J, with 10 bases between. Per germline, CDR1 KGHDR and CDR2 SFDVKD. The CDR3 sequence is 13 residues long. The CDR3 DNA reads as TGTGCCACCAGTGATTGGACATCCAATGAAGCTTTCTTT. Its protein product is CATSDWTSNEAFF.